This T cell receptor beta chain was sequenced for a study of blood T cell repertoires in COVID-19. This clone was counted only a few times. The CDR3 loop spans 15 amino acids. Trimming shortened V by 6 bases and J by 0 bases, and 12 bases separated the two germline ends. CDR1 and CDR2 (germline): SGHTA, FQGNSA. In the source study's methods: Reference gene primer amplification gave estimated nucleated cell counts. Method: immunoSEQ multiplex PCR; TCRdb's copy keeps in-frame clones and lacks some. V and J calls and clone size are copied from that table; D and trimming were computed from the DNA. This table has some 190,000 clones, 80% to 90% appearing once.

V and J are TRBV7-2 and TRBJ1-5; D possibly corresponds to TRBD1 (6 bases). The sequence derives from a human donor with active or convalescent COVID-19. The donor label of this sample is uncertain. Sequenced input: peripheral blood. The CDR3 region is CASSLGQYSNQPQHF. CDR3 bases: TGTGCCAGCAGTTTGGGACAATATAGCAATCAGCCCCAGCATTTT.